This TCR beta chain was sequenced in a study of T cell repertoires in cytomegalovirus infection (dated by TCRdb to about 2019). For the wider study: Recently identified HLA-C-restricted CMV epitopes, whose presentation resists viral immunomodulation, were targeted by peptide stimulations together with well-studied HLA-B-restricted epitopes. Donor HLA type was relevant to the analysis, as public TCR beta signatures indicated carriage of CMV infection together with the matching HLA type.

Worth noting for this clonotype: The antigen it binds to is not known. No base-level quality is on record; no much larger clone is a single base apart.

Taken with the paper, the label for treatment or condition translates to: in vitro stimulation with specific CMV peptide epitopes to enrich CMV-specific T cells. The reads were generated on an Illumina HiSeq 1500. TCRdb reanalyzed the raw reads on its own, using fastp at Q25 for trimming and MiXCR for clone calling, and kept in-frame beta chains. Rows matching on CDR3 protein sequence are summarized as one entry with the most common DNA and genes. The sample yields some 110,000 distinct CDR3 sequences; 30% to 40% were counted once. The ten largest clones take up 58% of the sample. On the study overall, not on this receptor specifically: The ex vivo response was dominated by HLA-C-restricted CMV-specific TCR beta clonotypes, which also provided the single most frequent clonotype in two of eight donors. In both this cohort and an independent 352-donor cohort, the cumulative frequency of public TCR beta family members distinguished carriers of CMV infection plus the relevant HLA type.

The source was CD8+ T cells from cultured PBMCs, collected from culture after CMV antigen stimulation. This sequence was found in a human donor in good health (CMV status not recorded). Some clones in this sample may be carry-over from other donors' samples.

The CDR3 in this case is CASSPKVGGGSNQPQHF. At the DNA level, the sequence is TGTGCCAGCAGCCCTAAGGTGGGGGGTGGTAGCAATCAGCCCCAGCATTTT. This chain joins TRBV27 to TRBJ1-5; the D gene is perhaps TRBD1, on 5 matching bases. Taken from the germline V gene (reference sequence), the CDR1 and CDR2 loops are MNHEY and SMNVEV. The CDR3 starts with the cysteine, ends with the phenylalanine, and has 17 residues. Kept here is only the CDR3 DNA, which spans 51 bases and is read in frame from base 1. Relative to germline, V is 6 bases shorter and J is 0 bases shorter, with 18 bases between their ends.